These 5 T cell receptor beta chains share one sample of origin, sequenced in a study of T cells after posttransplantation cyclophosphamide. TCRdb's copy holds only in-frame clones and misses some; the assay was immunoSEQ multiplex PCR. The sample carries approximately 30,000 clones, about 90% recorded once. Source material: PBMCs. The receptors come from a woman aged 40-49 years with a blood cancer, CMV-positive, and with a related stem cell donor.

V and J are TRBV5-4 and TRBJ2-5; 9 nucleotides agree with TRBD1. Germline lookup yields CDR1 SGHNT and CDR2 YYREEE (reference sequence). Trimming cost V 3 bases and J 5 bases; bases outside gene matches: 11. CDR3 size: 16 residues. CDR3 sequence: CASSWGRGQGVETQYF. CDR3 nucleotide sequence: TGTGCCAGCAGCTGGGGGAGGGGACAGGGTGTCGAGACCCAGTACTTC.

This sequence joins TRBV19 and TRBJ1-1; D gene ambiguous. Germline assignment: CDR1 LNHDA and CDR2 SQIVND (reference sequence). The CDR3 contains 14 residues. With 7 bases removed from V and 4 bases from J, the gap between germline ends came to 16 bases. CDR3 nucleotide sequence: TGTGCCAGTATTATGGGTCCTTCGGGCACTGAAGCTTTCTTT. As protein: CASIMGPSGTEAFF.

As regards this clone: Other nucleotide sequences in the sample specify the same CDR3. This chain uses TRBV10-3 with TRBJ1-6; 8 nucleotides line up with TRBD1. This CDR3 is 15 amino acids long. Germline assignment: CDR1 ENHRY and CDR2 SYGVKD. V trimming: 3 bases; J trimming: 6 bases; junction bases outside the gene matches: 4. In DNA form, the CDR3 reads TGTGCCATCAGTGATAGGACAGGGAGTAATTCACCCCTCCACTTT. Amino acid sequence: CAISDRTGSNSPLHF.

The chain uses TRBV18 and TRBJ2-1, with D tentatively TRBD2 (6 bases). V lost 3 bases, J lost 2 bases, and 11 bases lay in between. Looked up from germline, CDR1 is KGHSH and CDR2 is LQKENI. This CDR3 has 15 residues. Here the CDR3 reads CASSPEGWTYNEQFF. The CDR3 coding sequence is TGTGCCAGCTCACCGGAGGGGTGGACCTACAATGAGCAGTTCTTC. Together with reference TRBV18 and TRBJ2-1, the CDR3 gives the full variable domain: NAGVMQNPRHLVRRRGQEARLRCSPMKGHSHVYWYRQLPEEGLKFMVYLQKENIIDESGMPKERFSAEFPKEGPSILRIQQVVRGDSAAYFCASSPEGWTYNEQFFGPGTRLTVL.

This clone was seen only once. The rearrangement links TRBV7-9 to TRBJ1-3; 8 bases line up with TRBD1. The CDR3 runs to 16 residues. The germline gives CDR1 SEHNR, CDR2 FQNEAQ (reference sequence). With V trimmed by 1 base and J by 4 bases, 6 bases remained unmatched. The CDR3 reads CASSLVVGTGGNTIYF. CDR3 DNA sequence: TGTGCCAGCAGCTTAGTCGTAGGGACAGGAGGAAACACCATATATTTT. Combining the CDR3 with reference TRBV7-9 and TRBJ1-3 gives the whole variable domain DTGVSQNPRHKITKRGQNVTFRCDPISEHNRLYWYRQTLGQGPEFLTYFQNEAQLEKSRLLSDRFSAERPKGSFSTLEIQRTEQGDSAMYLCASSLVVGTGGNTIYFGEGSWLTVV.